Listed here are 30 T cell receptor beta chains from one sample, sequenced in a study of cytomegalovirus exposure and HLA in healthy donors (dated by TCRdb to the late 2010s). Library preparation was by the immunoSEQ multiplex PCR assay. For the multiplex PCR, a mixture combining 60 forward primers for TCR Vbeta segments and 13 reverse primers for TCR Jbeta segments was used. In TCRdb, the immuneACCESS table is reduced to in-frame sequences with V and J assigned. These tables do not hold every clone; where another copy was compared, an unresolved V gene accounts for under half, and the others remain unexplained. The sample's records list 140,000 to 150,000 clones. Together, the top ten hold 1.5% to 2% of the sample. The sample was PBMCs. The receptors originated from a woman in her 50s in good health and CMV-seronegative.

The chain employs TRBV5-1 and TRBJ2-5; D is possibly TRBD2 (6 bases). V lost 2 bases, J lost 2 bases, and 7 bases lay in between. The CDR3 contains 13 residues. From germline, CDR1 is SGHRS and CDR2 YFSETQ. The CDR3 here is CASSLGTQETQYF. The CDR3 nucleotides are TGCGCCAGCAGCTTAGGGACTCAAGAGACCCAGTACTTC.

The chain uses TRBV7-3 and TRBJ2-1, with D possibly TRBD2 on 7 matching bases. V was shortened by 1 base and J by 13 bases, with 14 bases between the two germline ends. The germline V gene encodes CDR1 SGHTA and CDR2 FQGTGA. The CDR3 covers 13 residues. DNA of the CDR3: TGTGCCAGCAGCTTAAGGGGGGGCGCCCCTCAGTTCTTC. Translated: CASSLRGGAPQFF. The full variable domain, completed using reference TRBV7-3 and TRBJ2-1, is GAGVSQTPSNKVTEKGKYVELRCDPISGHTALYWYRQSLGQGPEFLIYFQGTGAADDSGLPNDRFFAVRPEGSVSTLKIQRTERGDSAVYLCASSLRGGAPQFFGPGTRLTVL.

The CDR3: CASGEPGQPRGYTF. Here the CDR3 DNA reads TGTGCCAGCGGGGAACCGGGACAGCCTAGGGGCTACACCTTC. This sequence joins TRBV6-1 and TRBJ1-2; TRBD1 matches at 7 bases. CDR1 is MNHNS, CDR2 SASEGT, per germline. Trimming cost V 8 bases and J 8 bases; bases outside gene matches: 14. This CDR3 is 14 amino acids long.

The rearrangement links TRBV18 to TRBJ2-3; no firm D call. In germline, CDR1 is KGHSH, CDR2 LQKENI. There are 16 residues in the CDR3. V gave up 3 bases and J gave up 0 bases, with 13 bases separating them. The CDR3 bases are TGTGCCAGCTCACCGAGCTACCAGGCTAGCACAGATACGCAGTATTTT. Encoded protein: CASSPSYQASTDTQYF.

V usage is TRBV5-1 and J usage is TRBJ2-5, with 15 bases lining up with TRBD2. After removal of 2 bases from V and 5 bases from J, the junction contained 1 base not matched to a gene. This CDR3 contains 15 residues. Germline CDR1 and CDR2: SGHRS and YFSETQ. This CDR3 is CASSFGTSGGETQYF. CDR3 in DNA: TGCGCCAGCAGCTTCGGGACTAGCGGGGGGGAGACCCAGTACTTC.

CDR3 DNA: TGTGCCAGCACAACAGCCTACGAGCAGTACTTC. Protein sequence: CASTTAYEQYF. The V gene is TRBV2, the J gene TRBJ2-7; D not certain. V dropped 7 bases and J dropped 2 bases, with 6 bases sitting between them. The CDR3 is made up of 11 amino acids. From germline, CDR1 is SNHLY and CDR2 FYNNEI.

V gene TRBV28 combines with J gene TRBJ1-4, with a possible D match to TRBD1 (6 bases). The V and J ends lost 6 bases and 7 bases respectively, with 21 bases between them. The CDR3 extends over 16 amino acids. CDR1 MDHEN and CDR2 SYDVKM come from the germline V gene. CDR3 loop: CASSKLTGHRSEKLFF. The CDR3 bases are TGTGCCAGCAGCAAATTGACGGGACACCGGAGTGAAAAACTGTTTTTT.

The chain links TRBV27 to TRBJ1-1; D call uncertain. This CDR3 has 16 amino acids. Trimming took off 5 bases at V and 5 bases at J, with 21 bases between the two ends. Germline CDR1 reads MNHEY; CDR2 reads SMNVEV (reference sequence). CDR3 DNA sequence: TGTGCCAGCAGTCCGGCCCTGAGGAGACGTGGTACTGAAGCTTTCTTT. It yields the protein CASSPALRRRGTEAFF.

The chain recombines TRBV5-6 with TRBJ2-5, with 7 bases matching TRBD2. Germline V gene sequence: CDR1 SGHDT, CDR2 YYEEEE. Trimming at V came to 0 bases and at J to 2 bases, leaving 10 bases not matched to a gene. This CDR3 is 17 amino acids long. The CDR3 sequence is CASSLVLAREGQETQYF. The CDR3 nucleotides read TGTGCCAGCAGCTTGGTCTTGGCCAGGGAGGGACAAGAGACCCAGTACTTC.

The V call is TRBV5-6, the J call TRBJ1-5; no clear D gene. This CDR3 has 13 amino acids. Germline assignment: CDR1 SGHDT and CDR2 YYEEEE. With 0 bases removed from V and 5 bases from J, the gap between germline ends came to 6 bases. This CDR3 is CASSLGPDQPQHF. The CDR3 DNA sequence: TGTGCCAGCAGCTTGGGGCCCGATCAGCCCCAGCATTTT.

The J gene is TRBJ1-2, the V gene TRBV15; no firm D call. The CDR3 totals 15 residues. Germline assignment: CDR1 LNHNV and CDR2 YYDKDF (reference sequence). The V end was cut by 0 bases, the J end by 8 bases, with 16 bases between. The CDR3 loop is CATSRDLRPSGGYTF. CDR3 nucleotides: TGTGCCACCAGCAGAGATTTACGGCCCTCGGGGGGCTACACCTTC.

The chain has TRBV28 and TRBJ2-5; the match to TRBD2 covers 8 bases. Germline lookup yields CDR1 MDHEN and CDR2 SYDVKM. This CDR3 comprises 17 residues. Trimming cost V 2 bases and J 3 bases; bases outside gene matches: 11. The CDR3 DNA reads as TGTGCCAGCAGTTTAGTAAGGACGGGGGGGTCGGAAGAGACCCAGTACTTC. It yields the protein CASSLVRTGGSEETQYF.

The gene calls are TRBV27 and TRBJ2-7; 8 bases are a match to TRBD2. The CDR3 length is 13 residues. Per the germline V gene, CDR1 is MNHEY and CDR2 is SMNVEV (reference sequence). The junction had 2 bases not matched to a gene; V was cut back by 4 bases and J by 3 bases. CDR3 in amino acids: CASSSSGFYEQYF. The CDR3 DNA follows: TGTGCCAGCAGTTCTAGCGGGTTCTACGAGCAGTACTTC.

This chain joins TRBV11-3 and TRBJ1-3; the D gene is possibly TRBD1 (5 bases). Trimming took 5 bases from V and 9 from J, leaving 14 bases between them. Germline lookup yields CDR1 SGHNT and CDR2 YENEEA. CDR3 length: 13 residues. This chain's CDR3 is CASSQIQGSTIYF. CDR3 DNA sequence: TGTGCCAGCAGCCAAATCCAGGGTTCCACCATATATTTT.

V and J are TRBV30 and TRBJ2-7; a weak D match, TRBD2 (5 bases). Germline assignment: CDR1 GTSNPN and CDR2 SVGIG (reference sequence). The CDR3 loop spans 12 amino acids. V shed 4 bases and J shed 5 bases, with 12 bases lying between them. CDR3 amino acids: CAWMGSGNEQYF. CDR3 in DNA: TGTGCCTGGATGGGCTCGGGGAACGAGCAGTACTTC. Combining the CDR3 with reference TRBV30 and TRBJ2-7 gives the whole variable domain SQTIHQWPATLVQPVGSPLSLECTVEGTSNPNLYWYRQAAGRGLQLLFYSVGIGQISSEVPQNLSASRPQDRQFILSSKKLLLSDSGFYLCAWMGSGNEQYFGPGTRLTVT.

V and J are TRBV4-2 and TRBJ1-5; 10 bases are shared with TRBD1. The trim removed 1 base at V and 5 bases at J, leaving 5 bases unmatched. The CDR3 has 16 amino acids. CDR1 LGHNA and CDR2 YNFKEQ come from the germline V gene. The CDR3 loop is CASSQVDRGPDQPQHF. The CDR3 DNA reads as TGTGCCAGCAGCCAAGTAGACAGGGGGCCGGATCAGCCCCAGCATTTT.

The J gene is TRBJ2-7, the V gene TRBV18; D gene unclear. Germline CDR1 is KGHSH and CDR2 is LQKENI. The CDR3 loop spans 14 amino acids. V lost 3 bases to trimming and J lost 3 bases, with 12 bases between them. CDR3 nucleotide sequence: TGTGCCAGCTCACCCGAAATTTCACTCTACGAGCAGTACTTC. Amino acids: CASSPEISLYEQYF. The full variable domain, with the rest looked up from reference TRBV18 and TRBJ2-7, is NAGVMQNPRHLVRRRGQEARLRCSPMKGHSHVYWYRQLPEEGLKFMVYLQKENIIDESGMPKERFSAEFPKEGPSILRIQQVVRGDSAAYFCASSPEISLYEQYFGPGTRLTVT.

J is TRBJ2-7 and V is TRBV27; perhaps TRBD2 as D (5 bases). The CDR3 totals 14 residues. Germline V CDR1 and CDR2: MNHEY, SMNVEV (reference sequence). V dropped 3 bases and J dropped 3 bases, with 12 bases sitting between them. The CDR3 DNA is TGTGCCAGCAGTTTGACGGACGGGGTCTACGAGCAGTACTTC. This translates into CASSLTDGVYEQYF.

The V and J genes are TRBV6-1 and TRBJ1-2; TRBD1 agrees at 10 bases. CDR3 size: 18 residues. CDR1 and CDR2 from the germline V gene are MNHNS and SASEGT. V gave up 4 bases and J gave up 2 bases; unmatched junction bases: 13. The CDR3: CASSGRLGTGDLNYGYTF. For the CDR3, the DNA is TGTGCCAGCAGTGGTAGGTTAGGGACAGGGGACTTGAACTATGGCTACACCTTC.

This chain connects TRBV5-1 to TRBJ1-1; possibly TRBD1 for D (6 bases). CDR1 and CDR2 from the germline V gene are SGHRS and YFSETQ. With 4 bases removed from V and 1 base from J, the gap between germline ends came to 8 bases. This CDR3 is 13 amino acids long. The CDR3 spells CASSQGQNTEAFF. The CDR3 region has the DNA TGCGCCAGCAGCCAGGGACAGAACACTGAAGCTTTCTTT. Together with reference TRBV5-1 and TRBJ1-1, the CDR3 gives the full variable domain: KAGVTQTPRYLIKTRGQQVTLSCSPISGHRSVSWYQQTPGQGLQFLFEYFSETQRNKGNFPGRFSGRQFSNSRSEMNVSTLELGDSALYLCASSQGQNTEAFFGQGTRLTVV.

The J gene is TRBJ2-3, the V gene TRBV4-2, with 8 bases aligning to TRBD2. Looked up from germline, CDR1 is LGHNA and CDR2 is YNFKEQ. The CDR3 contains 20 residues. The ends lost 0 bases at V and 0 bases at J; junction bases unmatched: 14. CDR3 in amino acids: CASSQDAGGADYVSTDTQYF. The DNA of the CDR3 is TGTGCCAGCAGCCAAGATGCGGGGGGCGCAGACTACGTCAGCACAGATACGCAGTATTTT.

V is TRBV6-1 and J is TRBJ1-1; D perhaps matches TRBD1 (5 bases). The germline V and J ends were trimmed by 4 bases and 4 bases, with 19 bases remaining between them. Germline-derived CDR1 and CDR2 are MNHNS and SASEGT. This CDR3 contains 16 residues. The CDR3 DNA follows: TGTGCCAGCAGTGCGCCAAGGGGAGGGGCGGGCACTGAAGCTTTCTTT. As protein: CASSAPRGGAGTEAFF.

As DNA, the CDR3 is TGTGCCAGCAGCCCTGACACAATAGGATCCCAAGAGACCCAGTACTTC. Its translation: CASSPDTIGSQETQYF. The chain is built from TRBV11-2 and TRBJ2-5; no firm D call. The CDR3 totals 16 residues. Germline V gives CDR1 SGHAT, CDR2 FQNNGV. V gave up 5 bases and J gave up 1 base, with 17 bases separating them.

The rearrangement links TRBV27 to TRBJ2-5, with D perhaps TRBD1 (6 bases). The CDR3 has 14 amino acids. The V gene lost 6 bases and the J gene lost 5 bases, with 16 bases spanning the gap. Looked up from germline, CDR1 is MNHEY and CDR2 is SMNVEV (reference sequence). CDR3 sequence: CASRSGVVVETQYF. CDR3 DNA sequence: TGTGCCAGCAGGTCAGGGGTAGTTGTTGAGACCCAGTACTTC.

This chain joins TRBV7-6 and TRBJ1-2, with 7 bases identical to TRBD1. The CDR3 has 12 amino acids. CDR1 is SGHVS, CDR2 FNYEAQ, per germline. Trimming at V came to 5 bases and at J to 4 bases, leaving 1 base not matched to a gene. CDR3 in DNA: TGTGCCAGCAGCCGGACAGGCTATGGCTACACCTTC. This sequence encodes CASSRTGYGYTF.

V gene TRBV28 combines with J gene TRBJ2-5; D might be TRBD2 (6 bases). Per the germline V gene, CDR1 is MDHEN and CDR2 is SYDVKM. V was pared by 2 bases and J by 0 bases, with 10 bases between. CDR3 length: 15 amino acids. CDR3 coding DNA: TGTGCCAGCAGTTTAGAGGGAGGCAACCAAGAGACCCAGTACTTC. Protein sequence: CASSLEGGNQETQYF.

V usage is TRBV28 and J usage is TRBJ2-3, with TRBD1 matching over 7 bases. J was trimmed by 3 bases and V by 5 bases; bases with no gene match: 8. CDR1 and CDR2 (germline): MDHEN, SYDVKM. This CDR3 comprises 15 residues. CDR3 DNA: TGTGCCAGCAGTCCCCCGGGACAGAGAACAGATACGCAGTATTTT. This sequence encodes CASSPPGQRTDTQYF.

This chain uses TRBV19 with TRBJ2-3; maybe TRBD1 (7 bases). The germline CDR1 and CDR2 sequences are LNHDA and SQIVND (reference sequence). With 6 bases removed from V and 2 bases from J, the gap between germline ends came to 18 bases. The CDR3 spans 16 residues. Here the CDR3 reads CASSNRGLPYTDTQYF. The CDR3 DNA sequence: TGTGCCAGTAGCAACAGGGGACTTCCATACACAGATACGCAGTATTTT.

The chain is built from TRBV7-2 and TRBJ2-7, with D tentatively TRBD1 (5 bases). The CDR3 sequence is 14 residues long. Germline V gives CDR1 SGHTA, CDR2 FQGNSA. V was clipped by 4 bases and J by 0 bases, with 10 bases between them. The CDR3 DNA reads as TGTGCCAGCAGCTCACAGGTTAGCTCCTACGAGCAGTACTTC. This translates into CASSSQVSSYEQYF.

The chain is built from TRBV19 and TRBJ1-2, with D hard to call. Trimming stripped 6 bases from V and 5 bases from J, with 22 bases between. The CDR3 consists of 16 residues. Germline V gene sequence: CDR1 LNHDA, CDR2 SQIVND (reference sequence). The CDR3 loop reads CASSTLLGRDSYGYTF. Written as DNA, the CDR3 is TGTGCCAGTAGCACCCTCCTCGGACGGGATAGTTATGGCTACACCTTC.